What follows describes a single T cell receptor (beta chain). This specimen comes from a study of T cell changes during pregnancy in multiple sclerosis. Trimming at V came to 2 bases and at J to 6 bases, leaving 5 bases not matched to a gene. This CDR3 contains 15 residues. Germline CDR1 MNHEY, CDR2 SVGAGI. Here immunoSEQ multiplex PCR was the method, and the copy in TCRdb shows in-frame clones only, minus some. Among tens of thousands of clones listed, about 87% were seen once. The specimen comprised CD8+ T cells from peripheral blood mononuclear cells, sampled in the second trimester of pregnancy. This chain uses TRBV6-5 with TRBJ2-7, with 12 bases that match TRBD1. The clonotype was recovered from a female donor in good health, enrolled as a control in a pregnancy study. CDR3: CASSYAPGQGAEQYF. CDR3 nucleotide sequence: TGTGCCAGCAGTTACGCACCGGGACAGGGGGCCGAGCAGTACTTC.